Below are 30 T cell receptor beta chains sequenced from a single sample in a study of OX40 agonist ivuxolimab in advanced cancers. TCRdb's copy holds only in-frame clones and misses some; the assay was immunoSEQ multiplex PCR. The sample lists tens of thousands of clones, approximately 84% occurring once. The sample in question was CD4+ or CD8+ T cells sorted from blood, obtained in a trial of the OX40 agonist ivuxolimab. All receptors come from an adult with an advanced solid tumor such as melanoma, head and neck, liver or kidney cancer.

The gene calls are TRBV5-1 and TRBJ2-3; 9 bases are a match to TRBD1. There are 14 residues in the CDR3. The V gene end was trimmed by 7 bases and the J gene end by 6 bases; junction bases not matched to a gene: 9. Germline CDR1 is SGHRS and CDR2 is YFSETQ. In nucleotides, the CDR3 is TGCGCCAGCCACCCGGGACAGGGTTCGGATACGCAGTATTTT. It is translated as CASHPGQGSDTQYF.

The chain is built from TRBV4-2 and TRBJ2-7, with 9 positions matching TRBD1. Germline trimming cut 5 bases from V and 5 bases from J; bases unmatched to any gene: 10. Germline values: CDR1 LGHNA, CDR2 YNFKEQ. CDR3 size: 15 residues. This chain's CDR3 is CASSSPGTGLNEQYF. The CDR3 DNA reads as TGTGCCAGCAGCTCCCCCGGGACAGGGTTGAACGAGCAGTACTTC.

The chain is built from TRBV11-3 and TRBJ2-7; D possibly matches TRBD1 or TRBD2 (7 bases each). The CDR3 runs 14 residues. From germline, CDR1 is SGHNT and CDR2 YENEEA. The germline V and J ends were trimmed by 3 bases and 7 bases, with 16 bases remaining between them. The CDR3 protein is CASSLGGGPFEQYF. For the CDR3, the DNA is TGTGCCAGCAGCTTGGGAGGGGGCCCGTTTGAGCAGTACTTC.

This clone came up a few times. The CDR3 loop is CASSLAQWSPLHF. DNA for the CDR3: TGTGCCAGCAGCTTAGCGCAGTGGTCACCCCTCCACTTT. The chain couples TRBV7-6 to TRBJ1-6; no clear D gene. Germline lookup yields CDR1 SGHVS and CDR2 FNYEAQ. This CDR3 contains 13 residues. V lost 0 bases and J 10 bases, leaving 7 bases between the germline ends.

This clone showed up just a few times. The chain joins TRBV4-1 to TRBJ1-6; D might be TRBD1 (5 bases). V shed 7 bases and J shed 4 bases, with 5 bases lying between them. The CDR3 length is 12 residues. Germline CDR1 and CDR2: MGHRA and YSYEKL. The CDR3 sequence: CASTGYNSPLHF. The DNA for the CDR3 is TGCGCCAGCACAGGGTATAATTCACCCCTCCACTTT.

The CDR3 coding sequence is TGTGCCAGCAGCTCCCGGGCCAAAAACTATGGCTACACCTTC. It specifies CASSSRAKNYGYTF. The chain has TRBV9 and TRBJ1-2; D gene unclear. Germline CDR1 reads SGDLS; CDR2 reads YYNGEE. The CDR3 is 14 amino acids. V gave up 4 bases and J gave up 2 bases, with 12 bases separating them.

V is TRBV28 and J is TRBJ2-7, with 11 nucleotides matching TRBD1. The ends lost 4 bases at V and 6 bases at J; junction bases unmatched: 11. In germline, CDR1 is MDHEN, CDR2 SYDVKM. CDR3 length equals 16 residues. The CDR3 coding sequence is TGTGCCAGCAGTTCCCCCTCGTGGGACAGGGGGAGCGAGCAGTACTTC. This encodes CASSSPSWDRGSEQYF.

In its sample, this clone was seen a few times. The chain recombines TRBV5-4 with TRBJ1-4; D is undetermined. Trimming took 0 bases from V and 7 from J, leaving 10 bases between them. This CDR3 region has 14 residues. Germline loops: CDR1 SGHNT, CDR2 YYREEE (reference sequence). The chain's CDR3 is CASSLGGNGEKLFF. CDR3 DNA: TGTGCCAGCAGCTTGGGGGGAAATGGTGAAAAACTGTTTTTT.

The J gene is TRBJ2-1, the V gene TRBV5-1; tentatively, D is TRBD2 (6 bases). This CDR3 spans 14 amino acids. CDR1 is SGHRS, CDR2 YFSETQ, per germline. V was cut by 4 bases and J by 7 bases, with 15 bases left in between. CDR3 DNA sequence: TGCGCCAGCAGCGCATCGACTAGTGTAAATGAGCAGTTCTTC. Protein: CASSASTSVNEQFF.

V and J are TRBV7-9 and TRBJ2-7; maybe TRBD1 (5 bases). The germline V gene encodes CDR1 SEHNR and CDR2 FQNEAQ (reference sequence). V gave up 3 bases and J gave up 6 bases, with 12 bases separating them. This CDR3 region has 13 residues. The CDR3 sequence is CASSFPFTGEQYF. The CDR3 nucleotides read TGTGCCAGCAGCTTCCCGTTTACAGGCGAGCAGTACTTC. Combining the CDR3 with reference TRBV7-9 and TRBJ2-7 gives the whole variable domain DTGVSQNPRHKITKRGQNVTFRCDPISEHNRLYWYRQTLGQGPEFLTYFQNEAQLEKSRLLSDRFSAERPKGSFSTLEIQRTEQGDSAMYLCASSFPFTGEQYFGPGTRLTVT.

The chain has TRBV6-5 and TRBJ1-5; D not certain. The CDR3 sequence is 16 residues long. Germline CDR1 MNHEY, CDR2 SVGAGI. Trimming shortened V by 2 bases and J by 0 bases, and 11 bases separated the two germline ends. CDR3 DNA sequence: TGTGCCAGCAGTTACGGCGGCGGGTATAGCAATCAGCCCCAGCATTTT. Translating it yields CASSYGGGYSNQPQHF.

The V gene is TRBV7-2, the J gene TRBJ2-5, with 8 bases identical to TRBD2. Trimming removed 5 bases from V and 4 bases from J; junction bases left unmatched: 9. The CDR3 contains 15 residues. Germline assignment: CDR1 SGHTA and CDR2 FQGNSA. DNA of the CDR3: TGTGCCAGCAGCCGGGCAGCGGGGGCGGGAGAGACCCAGTACTTC. Its protein is CASSRAAGAGETQYF.

The DNA for the CDR3 is TGTGCCAGCAGCTTATCCGGCCTGGGCACCGGGGAGCTGTTTTTT. Amino acids: CASSLSGLGTGELFF. The chain couples TRBV7-3 to TRBJ2-2; D not resolved. The CDR3 covers 15 residues. Trimming left V 2 bases short and J 4 bases short, with 11 bases between. Looked up from germline, CDR1 is SGHTA and CDR2 is FQGTGA.

This clone was seen just once. The chain combines TRBV15 with TRBJ2-5, with unresolved D. Trimming took off 5 bases at V and 5 bases at J, with 6 bases between the two ends. Germline assignment: CDR1 LNHNV and CDR2 YYDKDF (reference sequence). The CDR3 contains 11 residues. CDR3 residues: CATSLLETQYF. For the CDR3, the DNA is TGTGCCACCAGCCTACTGGAGACCCAGTACTTC.

V usage is TRBV20-1 and J usage is TRBJ1-4; D unresolved. The CDR3 length is 11 residues. Trimming left V 1 base short and J 8 bases short, with 5 bases between. Germline CDR1 and CDR2: DFQATT and SNEGSKA (reference sequence). The CDR3 loop reads CSARGVEKLFF. DNA for the CDR3: TGCAGTGCTAGAGGGGTCGAAAAACTGTTTTTT.

DNA for the CDR3: TGTGCCAGCAGCTTAAGCCGGGGATCCTACAATGAGCAGTTCTTC. It translates to CASSLSRGSYNEQFF. V is TRBV7-2 and J is TRBJ2-1; a weak D match, TRBD2 (5 bases). V shed 2 bases and J shed 1 base, with 9 bases lying between them. This CDR3 comprises 15 residues. The germline CDR1 and CDR2 sequences are SGHTA and FQGNSA.

The chain couples TRBV19 to TRBJ1-1, with D maybe TRBD1 (6 bases). This CDR3 contains 15 residues. Trimming removed 4 bases from V and 1 base from J, with 13 bases in between. From germline, CDR1 is LNHDA and CDR2 SQIVND (reference sequence). The CDR3 DNA sequence: TGTGCCAGTAGTACTGGACAGATACAGAACACTGAAGCTTTCTTT. It translates to CASSTGQIQNTEAFF. Looking up the rest from reference TRBV19 and TRBJ1-1 gives the full variable domain: DGGITQSPKYLFRKEGQNVTLSCEQNLNHDAMYWYRQDPGQGLRLIYYSQIVNDFQKGDIAEGYSVSREKKESFPLTVTSAQKNPTAFYLCASSTGQIQNTEAFFGQGTRLTVV.

The chain links TRBV10-2 to TRBJ2-1; perhaps TRBD2 as D (6 bases). V was pared by 8 bases and J by 9 bases, with 20 bases between. This CDR3 contains 14 residues. Germline CDR1 is WSHSY and CDR2 is SAAADI. This CDR3 is CASFGSPPPSEQFF. The DNA of the CDR3 is TGCGCCAGCTTCGGGAGCCCTCCACCCAGTGAGCAGTTCTTC.

The rearrangement uses TRBV27 and TRBJ2-1; TRBD2 agrees at 9 bases. The length of the CDR3 is 14 residues. The germline gives CDR1 MNHEY, CDR2 SMNVEV (reference sequence). The J segment lost 7 bases and the V segment lost 10 bases, leaving 11 bases of the junction unmatched. CDR3 loop: CATFQGSGRNEQFF. For the CDR3, the DNA is TGTGCCACCTTTCAGGGTAGCGGGAGAAATGAGCAGTTCTTC.

V usage is TRBV11-2 and J usage is TRBJ1-1; maybe TRBD1 (6 bases). Germline CDR1 SGHAT, CDR2 FQNNGV. CDR3 length equals 18 residues. The V end was cut by 1 base, the J end by 0 bases, with 18 bases between. The CDR3 is CASSLVVGGDTMNTEAFF. The CDR3, as DNA: TGTGCCAGCAGCTTAGTGGTGGGGGGGGACACGATGAACACTGAAGCTTTCTTT.

The chain couples TRBV25-1 to TRBJ2-7, with a tentative D call TRBD2 (5 bases). Trimming cost V 4 bases and J 0 bases, with 13 bases left between them. The CDR3 is 15 residues long. From germline, CDR1 is MGHDK and CDR2 SYGVNS. CDR3: CASSGPTGISYEQYF. In DNA, the CDR3 is TGTGCCAGCAGTGGCCCGACGGGGATCTCCTACGAGCAGTACTTC.

The chain employs TRBV7-6 and TRBJ2-3; 8 positions match TRBD2. After removal of 5 bases from V and 4 bases from J, the junction contained 11 bases not matched to a gene. This CDR3 has 16 residues. Germline lookup yields CDR1 SGHVS and CDR2 FNYEAQ. In DNA form, the CDR3 reads TGTGCCAGCAGCCCCTACGGGAGGGCCGACGCAGATACGCAGTATTTT. This encodes CASSPYGRADADTQYF.

The CDR3 region is CATSNPVSDEQFF. DNA of the CDR3: TGTGCCACCAGCAACCCCGTTTCGGATGAGCAGTTCTTC. The J gene is TRBJ2-1, the V gene TRBV15; D not resolved. The CDR3 is 13 amino acids. Germline values: CDR1 LNHNV, CDR2 YYDKDF (reference sequence). Trimming took 4 bases from V and 8 from J, leaving 12 bases between them. Looking up the rest from reference TRBV15 and TRBJ2-1 gives the full variable domain: DAMVIQNPRYQVTQFGKPVTLSCSQTLNHNVMYWYQQKSSQAPKLLFHYYDKDFNNEADTPDNFQSRRPNTSFCFLDIRSPGLGDTAMYLCATSNPVSDEQFFGPGTRLTVL.

Only a few counts were recorded for this clone. V is TRBV5-1 and J is TRBJ2-7; 9 bases line up with TRBD1. The CDR3 is made up of 14 amino acids. Trimming cost V 2 bases and J 2 bases; bases outside gene matches: 2. The V gene's germline CDR1 is SGHRS and CDR2 YFSETQ. CDR3 nucleotide sequence: TGCGCCAGCAGCTTAGGGGACAGGGCCTACGAGCAGTACTTC. It translates to CASSLGDRAYEQYF.

The rearrangement links TRBV4-2 to TRBJ2-1; tentative D call: TRBD1 (6 bases). The CDR3 extends over 14 amino acids. Per the germline V gene, CDR1 is LGHNA and CDR2 is YNFKEQ. The V end was cut by 6 bases, the J end by 4 bases, with 13 bases between. CDR3 coding DNA: TGTGCCAGCAGGAAGGGGGAAGAGTACAATGAGCAGTTCTTC. Translation gives CASRKGEEYNEQFF.

The V call is TRBV27, the J call TRBJ1-2, with D tentatively TRBD1 (5 bases). V lost 2 bases and J 4 bases, leaving 11 bases between the germline ends. From germline, CDR1 is MNHEY and CDR2 SMNVEV (reference sequence). This CDR3 contains 14 residues. CDR3 in DNA: TGTGCCAGCAGTTTAACCCTTAGGGGCTATGGCTACACCTTC. This codes for CASSLTLRGYGYTF.

For the CDR3, the DNA is TGTGCCAGCAGTTACAGGGGGGCGTCCTACGAGCAGTACTTC. Its protein product is CASSYRGASYEQYF. This rearrangement joins TRBV2 to TRBJ2-7; TRBD1 matches at 8 bases. Germline V gives CDR1 SNHLY, CDR2 FYNNEI. The CDR3 totals 14 residues. V was pared by 5 bases and J by 1 base, with 4 bases of the junction left unmatched.

The chain employs TRBV7-2 and TRBJ2-4; D is possibly TRBD2 (6 bases). Trimming left V 4 bases short and J 3 bases short, with 10 bases between. From germline, CDR1 is SGHTA and CDR2 FQGNSA. The CDR3 length is 14 residues. The CDR3 here is CASSWGDGKNIQYF. Here the CDR3 DNA reads TGTGCCAGCAGCTGGGGGGACGGCAAAAACATTCAGTACTTC.

Only one count was recorded for this clone. The V call is TRBV4-1, the J call TRBJ2-7; TRBD1 aligns across 7 bases. J lost 2 bases, V lost 4 bases, and 8 bases had no gene match. CDR1 and CDR2 from the germline V gene are MGHRA and YSYEKL. The length of the CDR3 is 15 residues. CDR3 DNA: TGCGCCAGCAGCCCAGGACAGGCCCTAACCTACGAGCAGTACTTC. Residues: CASSPGQALTYEQYF.

CDR3 nucleotides: TGTGCCAGTAGTATCTCGACTAGCGGGAGTCTGGAAGAGACCCAGTACTTC. This sequence encodes CASSISTSGSLEETQYF. V is TRBV19 and J is TRBJ2-5; 12 nucleotides line up with TRBD2. Germline V gene data show CDR1 as LNHDA and CDR2 as SQIVND (reference sequence). CDR3 length equals 17 residues. The trim removed 3 bases at V and 3 bases at J, leaving 8 bases unmatched.